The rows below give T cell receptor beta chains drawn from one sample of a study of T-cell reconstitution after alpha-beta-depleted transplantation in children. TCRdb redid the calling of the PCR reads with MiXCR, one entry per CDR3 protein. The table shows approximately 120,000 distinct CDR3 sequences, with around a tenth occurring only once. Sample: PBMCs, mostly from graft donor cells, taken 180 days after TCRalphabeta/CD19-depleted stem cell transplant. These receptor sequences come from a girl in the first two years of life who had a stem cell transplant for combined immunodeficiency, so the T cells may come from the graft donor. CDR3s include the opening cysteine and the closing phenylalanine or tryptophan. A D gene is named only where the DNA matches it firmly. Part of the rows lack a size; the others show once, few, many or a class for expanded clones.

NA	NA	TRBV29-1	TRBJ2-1	CSVDLQVYNEQFF	TGCAGCGTTGATTTGCAGGTTTACAATGAGCAGTTCTTC
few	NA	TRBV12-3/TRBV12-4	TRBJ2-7	CASSFFLGHEQYF	TGTGCCAGCAGTTTCTTTCTAGGTCACGAGCAGTACTTC
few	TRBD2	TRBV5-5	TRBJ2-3	CASSLRLAGPNTQYF	TGTGCCAGCAGCTTGAGACTAGCGGGCCCAAATACGCAGTATTTT
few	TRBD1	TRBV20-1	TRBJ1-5	CSARIRGNEPQHF	TGCAGTGCTAGGATCAGGGGGAATGAGCCCCAGCATTTT
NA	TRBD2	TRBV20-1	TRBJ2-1	CSTASGLAGFNEQFF	TGCAGTACTGCATCGGGACTAGCGGGGTTCAATGAGCAGTTCTTC
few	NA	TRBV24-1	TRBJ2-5	CATSDPDRETQYF	TGTGCCACCAGTGACCCCGACAGAGAGACCCAGTACTTC
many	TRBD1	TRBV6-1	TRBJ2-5	CAVLDRILETQYF	TGTGCCGTCCTGGACAGGATTTTGGAGACCCAGTACTTC
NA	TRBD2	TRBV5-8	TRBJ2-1	CASSLVVASGGYEQFF	TGTGCCAGCAGCTTGGTAGTAGCTAGCGGAGGCTATGAGCAGTTCTTC
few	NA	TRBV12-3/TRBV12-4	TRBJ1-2	CASSREASKSYGYTF	TGTGCCAGCAGCCGAGAGGCCTCCAAGTCCTATGGCTACACCTTC
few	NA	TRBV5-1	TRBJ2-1	CASSQGVGRASGEQFF	TGCGCCAGCAGCCAGGGGGTCGGGAGGGCCTCCGGTGAGCAGTTCTTC
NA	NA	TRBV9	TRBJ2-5	CASSVVGTQYF	TGTGCCAGCAGCGTTGTGGGGACCCAGTACTTC
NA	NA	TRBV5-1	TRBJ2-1	CASSQSSYNEQFF	TGCGCCAGCAGCCAGAGCTCCTACAATGAGCAGTTCTTC
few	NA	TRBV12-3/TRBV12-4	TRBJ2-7	CASSEPRGRDHEQYF	TGTGCCAGCAGTGAACCCCGTGGTAGGGACCACGAGCAGTACTTC
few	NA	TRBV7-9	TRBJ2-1	CASSLESTLVEQFF	TGTGCCAGCAGCTTAGAGAGTACGCTGGTTGAGCAGTTCTTC
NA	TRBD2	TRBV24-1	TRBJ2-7	CATSDPLAGAYEQYF	TGTGCCACCAGTGACCCCCTAGCGGGAGCCTACGAGCAGTACTTC
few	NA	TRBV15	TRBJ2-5	CATSRDKSGETQYF	TGTGCCACCAGCAGAGATAAGTCGGGAGAGACCCAGTACTTC
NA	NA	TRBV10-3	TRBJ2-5	CATSLGLETQYF	TGTGCCACCTCCCTGGGGTTGGAGACCCAGTACTTC
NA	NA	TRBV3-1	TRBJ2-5	CASSPPELGGLGETQYF	TGTGCCAGCAGCCCCCCAGAGCTGGGGGGCTTAGGTGAGACCCAGTACTTC
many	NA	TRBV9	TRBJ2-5	CASSAPIRGGRGQETQYF	TGTGCCAGCAGCGCACCTATACGTGGAGGGCGGGGACAAGAGACCCAGTACTTC
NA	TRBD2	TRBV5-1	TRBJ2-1	CASSLPSGAYNEQFF	TGCGCCAGCAGCTTGCCTAGCGGGGCTTACAATGAGCAGTTCTTC
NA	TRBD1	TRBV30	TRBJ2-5	CAWSVHRGETQYF	TGTGCCTGGAGTGTACACAGGGGAGAGACCCAGTACTTC
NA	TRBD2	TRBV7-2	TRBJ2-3	CASSLGGGRDTQYF	TGTGCCAGCAGCTTAGGGGGAGGGCGAGATACGCAGTATTTT
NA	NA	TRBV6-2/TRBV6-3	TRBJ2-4	CASSFRRELAKNIQYF	TGTGCCAGCAGTTTTCGTCGGGAACTAGCCAAAAACATTCAGTACTTC
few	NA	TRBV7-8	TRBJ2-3	CASSPWGASTDTQYF	TGTGCCAGCAGCCCCTGGGGGGCTAGCACAGATACGCAGTATTTT